This TCR beta chain comes out of a study of CD8+CD57+ T cells in acquired aplastic anemia. This clonotype was observed a handful of times. Genomic DNA, serving as template, underwent TCR beta VDJ and CDR3 profiling. TCRdb itself ran the reads through MiXCR, one entry per CDR3 protein. There are around 190,000 distinct CDR3 sequences in the sample; about 59% occur only once, and 25% to 30% lies in the top ten. The sequenced sample consisted of sorted CD4+, CD8+, or CD8+CD57+ T cells (not recorded which) from PBMCs. This receptor was obtained from a human donor in good health.

CDR3 in DNA: TGCAGTGCTGCAAGACAGGGACGATCCTACGAGCAGTACTTC. Translation gives CSAARQGRSYEQYF. The V gene is TRBV20-1, the J gene TRBJ2-7; 7 positions match TRBD1. Per germline, CDR1 DFQATT and CDR2 SNEGSKA (reference sequence). This CDR3 comprises 14 residues. Unmatched junction bases numbered 8, after V lost 5 bases and J lost 1 base.